The clone carrying this T cell receptor beta chain turned up a few times. The CDR3 is 15 residues long. The V and J ends lost 0 bases and 5 bases, in that order; junction bases with no gene match: 6. CDR1 is SQVTM, CDR2 ANQGSEA, per germline. The data were obtained in a study of T-cell reconstitution after alpha-beta-depleted transplantation in children. Unique molecular identifiers were incorporated when the TCRbeta library was constructed. TCRdb reprocessed the PCR reads with MiXCR, giving one entry per CDR3 protein. The sample lists 500,000 to 650,000 distinct CDR3 sequences, roughly 11% occurring once.

The source of this sequence is a female patient aged 2-15 years who had a stem cell transplant for aplastic anemia, so the T cells may come from the graft donor. This specimen was PBMCs, mostly from graft donor cells, taken 180 days after TCRalphabeta/CD19-depleted stem cell transplant. V usage is TRBV29-1 and J usage is TRBJ2-2, with TRBD2 matching over 7 bases. CDR3 amino acids: CSVEEREGRTGELFF. CDR3 DNA: TGCAGCGTTGAAGAGAGGGAGGGCCGTACCGGGGAGCTGTTTTTT.